This T cell receptor (beta chain) was captured by sequencing in a study of blood T cell repertoires in COVID-19. Germline CDR1 LGHNT, CDR2 FRNRAP. Trimming removed 7 bases at V and 4 bases at J, with 14 bases between. The CDR3 sequence is 14 residues long. TCRdb's table, derived via immunoSEQ multiplex PCR, lists solely in-frame clones and lacks some. The data hold about 240,000 clones, with roughly 90% observed a single time. This sequence originates from a woman aged 25 to 45 who had recovered from COVID-19. Sample: PBMCs or T cells enriched from blood (not recorded which). V gene TRBV12-5 combines with J gene TRBJ1-5, with D possibly matching TRBD1 (5 bases). For the CDR3, the DNA is TGTGCTAGTGCTTTTTGGGGGGGGAATCAGCCCCAGCATTTT. This codes for CASAFWGGNQPQHF.